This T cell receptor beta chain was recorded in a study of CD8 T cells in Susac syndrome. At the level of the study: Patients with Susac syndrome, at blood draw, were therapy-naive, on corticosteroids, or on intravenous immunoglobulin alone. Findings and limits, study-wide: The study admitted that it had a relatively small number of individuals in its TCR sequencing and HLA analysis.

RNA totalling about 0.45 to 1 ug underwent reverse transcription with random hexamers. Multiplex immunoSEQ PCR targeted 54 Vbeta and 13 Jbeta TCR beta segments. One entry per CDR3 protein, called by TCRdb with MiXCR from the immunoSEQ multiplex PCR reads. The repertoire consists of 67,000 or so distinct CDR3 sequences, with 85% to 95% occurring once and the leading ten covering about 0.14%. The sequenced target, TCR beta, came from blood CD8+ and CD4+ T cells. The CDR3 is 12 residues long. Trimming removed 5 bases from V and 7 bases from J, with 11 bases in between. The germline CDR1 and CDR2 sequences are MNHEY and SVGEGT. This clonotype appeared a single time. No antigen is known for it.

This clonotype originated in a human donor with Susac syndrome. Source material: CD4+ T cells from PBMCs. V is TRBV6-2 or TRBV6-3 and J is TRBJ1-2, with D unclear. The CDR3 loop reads CASSLALTGYTF. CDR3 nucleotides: TGTGCCAGCAGTCTAGCCTTAACTGGCTACACCTTC.